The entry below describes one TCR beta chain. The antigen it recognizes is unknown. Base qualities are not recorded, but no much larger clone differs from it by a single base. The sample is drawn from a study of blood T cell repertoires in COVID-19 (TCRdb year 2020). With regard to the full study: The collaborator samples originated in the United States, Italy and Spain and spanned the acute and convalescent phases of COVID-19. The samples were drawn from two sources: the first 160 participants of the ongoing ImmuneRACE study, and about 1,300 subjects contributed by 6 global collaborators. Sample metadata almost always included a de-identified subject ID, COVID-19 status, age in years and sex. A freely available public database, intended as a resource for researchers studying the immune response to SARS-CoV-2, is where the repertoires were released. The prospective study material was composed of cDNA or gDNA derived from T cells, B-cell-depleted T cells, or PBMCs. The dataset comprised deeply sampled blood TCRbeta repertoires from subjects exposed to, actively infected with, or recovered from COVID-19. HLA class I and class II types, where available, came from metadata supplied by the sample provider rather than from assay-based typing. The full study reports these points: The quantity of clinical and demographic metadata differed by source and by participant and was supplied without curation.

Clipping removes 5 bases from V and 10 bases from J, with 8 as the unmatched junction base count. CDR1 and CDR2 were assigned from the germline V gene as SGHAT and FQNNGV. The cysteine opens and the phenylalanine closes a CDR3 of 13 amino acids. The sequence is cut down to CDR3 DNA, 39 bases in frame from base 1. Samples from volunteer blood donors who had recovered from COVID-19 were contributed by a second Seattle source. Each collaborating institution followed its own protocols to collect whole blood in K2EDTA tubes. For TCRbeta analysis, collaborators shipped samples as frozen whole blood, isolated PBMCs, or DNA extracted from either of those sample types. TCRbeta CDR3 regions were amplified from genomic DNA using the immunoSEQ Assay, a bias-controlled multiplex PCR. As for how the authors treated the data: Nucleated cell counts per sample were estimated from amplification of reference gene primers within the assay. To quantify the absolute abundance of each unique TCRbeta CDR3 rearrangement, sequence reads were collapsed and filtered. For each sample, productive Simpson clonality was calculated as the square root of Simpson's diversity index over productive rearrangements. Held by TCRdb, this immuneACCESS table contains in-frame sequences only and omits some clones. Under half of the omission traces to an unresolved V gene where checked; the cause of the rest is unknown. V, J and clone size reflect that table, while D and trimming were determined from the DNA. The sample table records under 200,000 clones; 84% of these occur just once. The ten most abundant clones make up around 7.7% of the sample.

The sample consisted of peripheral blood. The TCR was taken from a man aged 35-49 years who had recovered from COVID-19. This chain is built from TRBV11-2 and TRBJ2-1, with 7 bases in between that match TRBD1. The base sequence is TGTGCCAGCAGCCTCGACAGGGTTAGAGAGCAGTTCTTC. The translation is CASSLDRVREQFF.